Below are 5 T cell receptor beta chains sequenced from a single sample in a study of T cell responses to AZD1222 COVID-19 vaccine (dated by TCRdb to the early 2020s). Library method: the immunoSEQ multiplex PCR assay. Drawn from immuneACCESS, this table holds only the in-frame rearrangements with V and J called that TCRdb kept. Clones are partly lost; checked studies trace under half to an unresolved V gene and leave the rest unexplained. The sample records 110,000 or so clones, around 84% of which are singletons. 17% of the sample is taken by the ten largest. Explained via the paper, the time point label denotes: about 28 days (+/-7) after the second vaccine dose. This material consisted of peripheral blood, taken 28 days after the second AZD1222 dose. These receptors were collected from an adult who received the AZD1222 COVID-19 vaccine.

This chain joins TRBV10-3 and TRBJ2-7, with 9 bases identical to TRBD2. This CDR3 region has 15 residues. Germline CDR1 ENHRY, CDR2 SYGVKD. Germline trimming cut 6 bases from V and 3 bases from J; bases unmatched to any gene: 9. CDR3 region: CAISSTSGLGYEQYF. CDR3 coding DNA: TGTGCCATCAGCTCCACTAGCGGGCTAGGCTACGAGCAGTACTTC.

V is TRBV7-3 and J is TRBJ1-1, with unresolved D. Germline CDR1 reads SGHTA; CDR2 reads FQGTGA. The CDR3 is made up of 13 amino acids. V dropped 3 bases and J dropped 0 bases, with 5 bases sitting between them. CDR3 in amino acids: CASSFRMNTEAFF. The CDR3 coding sequence is TGTGCCAGCAGCTTCAGAATGAACACTGAAGCTTTCTTT.

This rearrangement joins TRBV6-2 or TRBV6-3 to TRBJ1-5, with TRBD1 matching over 10 bases. V trimming: 2 bases; J trimming: 5 bases; junction bases outside the gene matches: 6. Per germline, CDR1 MNHEY and CDR2 SVGEGT. CDR3 length: 16 residues. The CDR3 DNA sequence: TGTGCCAGCAGTTACGACGACAGGGGGCAGGATCAGCCCCAGCATTTT. Amino acids: CASSYDDRGQDQPQHF.

This clone has just a few counts. V is TRBV28 and J is TRBJ2-3, with D perhaps assigned TRBD1 or TRBD2 (6 bases each). V lost 11 bases, J lost 2 bases, and 14 bases lay in between. The CDR3 sequence is 13 residues long. Germline V gene data show CDR1 as MDHEN and CDR2 as SYDVKM. CDR3 sequence (DNA): TGTGCCGGGGAGGACAGCTCCACAGATACGCAGTATTTT. It yields the protein CAGEDSSTDTQYF.

V usage is TRBV5-6 and J usage is TRBJ2-2; maybe TRBD2 (6 bases). Germline CDR1 reads SGHDT; CDR2 reads YYEEEE. The CDR3 has 15 residues. V lost 2 bases and J lost 3, with 11 bases in between. The chain's CDR3 is CASSLPGGYTGELFF. In DNA form, the CDR3 reads TGTGCCAGCAGCTTACCCGGGGGATACACCGGGGAGCTGTTTTTT.